The next 16 T cell receptor beta chains were all read from a single sample in a study of vaccination effects on CD4 cells after COVID-19. TCRdb keeps only in-frame clones here, not all; method: immunoSEQ multiplex PCR. The table includes tens of thousands of clones, around 70% detected once. Sequencing followed a ViraFEST assay step that expanded antigen-specific CD4+ T cells with viral peptide pools. An approximately 10-day culture period preceded the isolation of CD4+ T cells. Each participant was administered two doses of either the BNT162b2 or the mRNA-1273 vaccine. Which antigens these TCRs recognize remains unknown. Here the sequenced sample was CD4+ T cells from PBMCs cultured with HCoV-229E spike peptides, taken after COVID-19 vaccination. The receptor set was obtained from a human donor who received a COVID-19 vaccine.

This clone appeared a few times. V gene TRBV6-1 combines with J gene TRBJ2-7, with a weak D call TRBD2 (6 bases). The CDR3 is made up of 17 amino acids. V dropped 0 bases and J dropped 6 bases, with 21 bases sitting between them. Germline loops: CDR1 MNHNS, CDR2 SASEGT. For the CDR3, the DNA is TGTGCCAGCAGTGAAGCCGTGTCTAGGGGAAGGGGAGGCGAGCAGTACGTC. It specifies CASSEAVSRGRGGEQYV.

The rearrangement links TRBV5-1 to TRBJ2-5; D is possibly TRBD1 (5 bases). CDR3 length: 15 amino acids. Germline V gene lookup returns CDR1 SGHRS and CDR2 YFSETQ. V lost 4 bases and J lost 0, with 13 bases in between. The CDR3 sequence is CASSTGGQNQETQYF. CDR3 in DNA: TGCGCCAGCAGCACCGGCGGACAAAACCAAGAGACCCAGTACTTC.

This clone has just a few counts. DNA for the CDR3: TGTGCCAGCAGCTTAAGTCAGGGAAAGACCCAGTACTTC. It yields the protein CASSLSQGKTQYF. This chain connects TRBV7-3 to TRBJ2-5; tentative D call: TRBD1 (5 bases). V lost 1 base, J lost 6 bases, and 9 bases lay in between. Germline V lookup: CDR1 SGHTA, CDR2 FQGTGA. The CDR3 spans 13 residues.

CDR3 sequence reads: CASSRRDRGHSTEAFF. CDR3 in DNA: TGTGCCAGCAGCCGCCGGGACAGGGGGCATAGCACTGAAGCTTTCTTT. J is TRBJ1-1 and V is TRBV3-1 (or the pseudogene TRBV3-2); 12 bases match TRBD1. The CDR3 is 16 residues long. V lost 4 bases to trimming and J lost 4 bases; unmatched junction nucleotides: 7. The V gene's germline CDR1 is LGHDT and CDR2 YNNKEL (reference sequence).

J is TRBJ2-1 and V is TRBV4-1; the match to TRBD2 covers 11 bases. The CDR3 spans 15 residues. The V and J ends lost 3 bases and 15 bases, in that order; junction bases with no gene match: 13. CDR1 and CDR2 from the germline V gene are MGHRA and YSYEKL. The CDR3 nucleotides are TGCGCCAGCAGCCACCTCGGGACTAGCGGTAACGTTCGGTTCTTC. It encodes CASSHLGTSGNVRFF.

The CDR3 sequence is CASSGARTSGGGTQYF. CDR3 coding DNA: TGTGCCAGCAGTGGAGCAAGGACTAGCGGGGGGGGGACCCAGTACTTC. V and J are TRBV2 and TRBJ2-5, with 15 bases identical to TRBD2. CDR3 length: 16 amino acids. Germline V gene lookup returns CDR1 SNHLY and CDR2 FYNNEI. V lost 4 bases and J lost 7; bases outside the gene matches: 7.

V and J are TRBV4-1 and TRBJ1-4, with 8 bases lining up with TRBD1. This CDR3 has 18 residues. J was trimmed by 7 bases and V by 1 base; bases with no gene match: 14. Germline V gives CDR1 MGHRA, CDR2 YSYEKL. The CDR3: CASSQVTGQGLYGEKLFF. CDR3 sequence (DNA): TGCGCCAGCAGCCAAGTGACAGGACAGGGCTTGTATGGTGAAAAACTGTTTTTT.

The chain uses TRBV6-1 and TRBJ1-2; no firm D call. Trimming took 0 bases from V and 8 from J, leaving 19 bases between them. In germline, CDR1 is MNHNS, CDR2 SASEGT. CDR3 size: 16 residues. The CDR3: CASSEALGRAGGGYTF. In nucleotides, the CDR3 is TGTGCCAGCAGTGAAGCGCTAGGGAGGGCAGGAGGAGGCTACACCTTC.

This clone was seen a handful of times. V usage is TRBV5-1 and J usage is TRBJ1-1; a possible D gene is TRBD1 (6 bases). Trimming pared 2 bases from V and 5 bases from J, leaving 16 bases between. The CDR3 has 15 residues. Germline CDR1 reads SGHRS; CDR2 reads YFSETQ. CDR3 DNA: TGCGCCAGCAGCTTTTCGGGGGGCGTAGAAACTGAAGCTTTCTTT. This encodes CASSFSGGVETEAFF.

The chain joins TRBV6-5 to TRBJ1-4, with 8 bases identical to TRBD1. The CDR3 contains 14 residues. Germline V gene data show CDR1 as MNHEY and CDR2 as SVGAGI. V trimming: 7 bases; J trimming: 6 bases; junction bases outside the gene matches: 7. CDR3 sequence reads: CASIHRGGDEKLFF. CDR3 nucleotides: TGTGCCAGCATCCACAGGGGGGGGGATGAAAAACTGTTTTTT.

The chain recombines TRBV7-2 with TRBJ1-6, with D maybe TRBD1 (5 bases). The germline V and J ends were trimmed by 5 bases and 4 bases, with 12 bases remaining between them. The germline V gene has CDR1 SGHTA and CDR2 FQGNSA. The length of the CDR3 is 15 residues. The CDR3 spells CASSAGTGYNSPLHF. The CDR3 region has the DNA TGTGCCAGCAGCGCGGGGACCGGATATAATTCACCCCTCCACTTT.

The chain is built from TRBV28 and TRBJ2-2, with D possibly matching TRBD1 (5 bases). CDR1 MDHEN and CDR2 SYDVKM come from the germline V gene. This CDR3 is 14 amino acids long. V was shortened by 6 bases and J by 7 bases, with 15 bases between the two germline ends. CDR3 DNA: TGTGCCAGCAGCCCGATCGAGGACATCGGGGAGCTGTTTTTT. It is translated as CASSPIEDIGELFF.

The gene calls are TRBV18 and TRBJ2-3; D unclear. CDR3 size: 15 residues. V was cut by 3 bases and J by 1 base, with 11 bases left in between. Germline CDR1 reads KGHSH; CDR2 reads LQKENI. The CDR3 DNA sequence: TGTGCCAGCTCACCGTTGATCGGTGGCACAGATACGCAGTATTTT. It specifies CASSPLIGGTDTQYF.

This chain uses TRBV6-6 with TRBJ1-1; perhaps TRBD1 as D (5 bases). The CDR3 extends over 13 amino acids. Germline loops: CDR1 MNHNY, CDR2 SVGAGI (reference sequence). The V and J ends lost 5 bases and 5 bases respectively, with 12 bases between them. CDR3 sequence: CASSRGERTEAFF. For the CDR3, the DNA is TGTGCCAGCAGTCGGGGGGAAAGGACTGAAGCTTTCTTT.

This clone came up a few times. The chain uses TRBV4-2 and TRBJ1-5; D unclear. Germline loops: CDR1 LGHNA, CDR2 YNFKEQ. Trimming cost V 3 bases and J 1 base, with 7 bases left between them. The CDR3 is made up of 14 amino acids. The CDR3 reads CASSHLGSNQPQHF. The CDR3, as DNA: TGTGCCAGCAGCCATCTGGGCAGCAATCAGCCCCAGCATTTT.

The gene calls are TRBV19 and TRBJ1-2; perhaps TRBD1 as D (5 bases). CDR1 and CDR2 (germline): LNHDA, SQIVND (reference sequence). Trimming took 7 bases from V and 4 from J, leaving 19 bases between them. The CDR3 is 15 residues long. CDR3 loop: CASTVGRAGIYGYTF. CDR3 bases: TGTGCCAGTACCGTAGGGCGGGCAGGGATCTATGGCTACACCTTC.